This T cell receptor (beta chain) was observed in a study of glioma-infiltrating T cells after dendritic cell vaccination. V was clipped by 5 bases and J by 6 bases, with 14 bases between them. The CDR3 sequence is 14 residues long. Germline lookup yields CDR1 SGHVS and CDR2 FQNEAQ. Up to about 2 ug genomic DNA was used for TCRB CDR3 amplification. Here immunoSEQ multiplex PCR was the method, and the copy in TCRdb shows in-frame clones only, minus some. Of under 100,000 clones in the sample, roughly 83% are singletons; the top ten hold 5.5% to 7%. This specimen consisted of blood, obtained before dendritic cell vaccination. This TCR was recovered from a human donor with glioblastoma. V is TRBV7-8 and J is TRBJ1-5, with D perhaps TRBD1 (6 bases). The CDR3 loop is CASSPRRGPQPQHF. The CDR3 bases are TGTGCCAGCAGCCCCCGGCGGGGGCCTCAGCCCCAGCATTTT.